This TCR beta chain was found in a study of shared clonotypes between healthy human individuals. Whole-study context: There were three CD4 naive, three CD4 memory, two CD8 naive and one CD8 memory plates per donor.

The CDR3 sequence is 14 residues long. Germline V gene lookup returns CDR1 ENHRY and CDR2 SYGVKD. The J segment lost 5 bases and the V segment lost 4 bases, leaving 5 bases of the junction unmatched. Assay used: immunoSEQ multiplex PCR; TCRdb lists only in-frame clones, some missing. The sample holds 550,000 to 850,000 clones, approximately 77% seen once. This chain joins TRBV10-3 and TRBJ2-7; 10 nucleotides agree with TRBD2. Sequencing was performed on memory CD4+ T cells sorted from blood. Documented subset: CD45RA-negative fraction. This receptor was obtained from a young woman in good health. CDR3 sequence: CAISVLLAGDEQYF. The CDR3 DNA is TGTGCCATCAGTGTACTTCTAGCGGGAGACGAGCAGTACTTC.